The 7 T cell receptor beta chains presented below share a single source sample, sequenced in a study of breast tumors, draining lymph nodes, adjacent tissues. Axillary draining lymph nodes of breast cancer patients supplied the node samples. TCRdb reprocessed the multiplex PCR reads with MiXCR, giving one entry per CDR3 protein. The sample lists over 200,000 distinct CDR3 sequences; roughly a third were seen once. Sequenced sample: axillary lymph node tissue. These receptors all stem from a female donor with breast cancer. Some clones in this sample may be carry-over from other donors' samples.

CDR3 nucleotide sequence: TGTGCCAGCAGTTACGAGGCATTGAACACTGAAGCTTTCTTT. It is translated as CASSYEALNTEAFF. The chain employs TRBV6-6 and TRBJ1-1; D remains unclear. Germline V CDR1 and CDR2: MNHNY, SVGAGI (reference sequence). The CDR3 loop spans 14 amino acids. Trimming left V 2 bases short and J 0 bases short, with 7 bases between.

The V and J genes are TRBV5-4 and TRBJ1-3, with D possibly being TRBD1 (6 bases). The CDR3 has 15 residues. Per the germline V gene, CDR1 is SGHNT and CDR2 is YYREEE (reference sequence). Trimming pared 5 bases from V and 1 base from J, leaving 13 bases between. CDR3 protein: CASRPDSTSGNTIYF. CDR3 sequence (DNA): TGTGCCAGCAGACCGGACAGTACTTCTGGAAACACCATATATTTT.

The chain uses TRBV6-1 and TRBJ2-7; D ambiguous. The CDR3 sequence is 14 residues long. V lost 6 bases and J 10 bases, leaving 22 bases between the germline ends. The germline CDR1 and CDR2 sequences are MNHNS and SASEGT. This CDR3 is CASRRATQGVGQYF. The CDR3 bases are TGTGCCAGCAGACGGGCTACACAAGGAGTGGGACAGTACTTC.

The J gene is TRBJ1-4, the V gene TRBV29-1, with D perhaps matching TRBD1 (6 bases). The V gene lost 8 bases and the J gene lost 1 base, with 14 bases spanning the gap. The CDR3 loop spans 14 amino acids. Germline loops: CDR1 SQVTM, CDR2 ANQGSEA. Here the CDR3 DNA reads TGCAGCTTAAGGGGAGGGGGAACTAATGAAAAACTGTTTTTT. It encodes CSLRGGGTNEKLFF.

The CDR3 DNA follows: TGTGCCAGCAGGGAGGACAGGGTGAGGAGCGAGCAGTACTTC. Translation: CASREDRVRSEQYF. The chain joins TRBV28 to TRBJ2-7; 8 nucleotides align to TRBD1. CDR1 and CDR2 (germline): MDHEN, SYDVKM. The trim removed 6 bases at V and 6 bases at J, leaving 10 bases unmatched. This CDR3 region has 14 residues.

V is TRBV7-6 and J is TRBJ2-7; D tentatively fits TRBD1 or TRBD2 (6 bases each). Germline CDR1 reads SGHVS; CDR2 reads FNYEAQ. This CDR3 is 12 amino acids long. Trimming took off 6 bases at V and 6 bases at J, with 12 bases between the two ends. The CDR3 nucleotides read TGTGCCAGCAGAGATGGGGGGCGCGAGCAGTACTTC. It encodes CASRDGGREQYF.

This chain links TRBV5-1 with TRBJ2-5; 13 bases map to TRBD2. This CDR3 has 18 amino acids. Germline V gene lookup returns CDR1 SGHRS and CDR2 YFSETQ. Germline trimming cut 3 bases from V and 0 bases from J; bases unmatched to any gene: 8. The CDR3 coding sequence is TGCGCCAGCAGCTCTTCCCGCGGGACTAGCGGGAACCAAGAGACCCAGTACTTC. This codes for CASSSSRGTSGNQETQYF. The full variable domain, rest sourced from reference TRBV5-1 and TRBJ2-5, is KAGVTQTPRYLIKTRGQQVTLSCSPISGHRSVSWYQQTPGQGLQFLFEYFSETQRNKGNFPGRFSGRQFSNSRSEMNVSTLELGDSALYLCASSSSRGTSGNQETQYFGPGTRLLVL.